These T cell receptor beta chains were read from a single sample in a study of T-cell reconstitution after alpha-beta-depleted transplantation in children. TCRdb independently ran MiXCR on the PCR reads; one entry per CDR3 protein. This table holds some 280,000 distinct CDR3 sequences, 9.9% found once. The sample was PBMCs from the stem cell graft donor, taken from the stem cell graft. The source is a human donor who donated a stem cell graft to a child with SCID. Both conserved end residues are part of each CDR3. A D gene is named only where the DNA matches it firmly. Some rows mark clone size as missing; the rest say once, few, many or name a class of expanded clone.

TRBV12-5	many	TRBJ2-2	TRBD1	CASAWGTDTGELFF	TGTGCTAGTGCTTGGGGGACAGACACCGGGGAGCTGTTTTTT
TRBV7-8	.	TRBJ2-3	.	CASSPWGGQTSTDTQYF	TGTGCCAGCAGCCCCTGGGGAGGCCAAACTAGCACAGATACGCAGTATTTT
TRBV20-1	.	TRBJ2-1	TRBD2	CSASVAGVYNEQFF	TGCAGTGCTAGTGTAGCGGGGGTTTACAATGAGCAGTTCTTC
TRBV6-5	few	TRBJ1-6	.	CASSSRWGGDSPLHF	TGTGCCAGCAGTTCCCGTTGGGGAGGCGATTCACCCCTCCACTTT
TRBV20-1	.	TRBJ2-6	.	CSAPRPAGANVLTF	TGCAGTGCGCCTCGACCTGCTGGGGCCAACGTCCTGACTTTC
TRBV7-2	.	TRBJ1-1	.	CASSLGGRGSDTEAFF	TGTGCCAGCAGCTTAGGCGGTAGAGGGTCGGACACTGAAGCTTTCTTT
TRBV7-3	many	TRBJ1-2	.	CASSLIRARDYGYTF	TGTGCCAGCAGCTTAATCAGGGCGCGGGACTATGGCTACACCTTC
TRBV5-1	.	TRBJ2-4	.	CASSIGQAKNIQYF	TGCGCCAGCAGCATAGGACAAGCCAAAAACATTCAGTACTTC
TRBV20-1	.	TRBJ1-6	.	CSARDGVRNSPLHF	TGCAGTGCTCGGGACGGTGTCCGGAATTCACCCCTCCACTTT
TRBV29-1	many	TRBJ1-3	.	CSVDFPGLGNTIYF	TGCAGCGTTGATTTCCCAGGCCTTGGAAACACCATATATTTT
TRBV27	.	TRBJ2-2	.	CASSASPGELFF	TGTGCCAGCAGTGCCAGTCCCGGGGAGCTGTTTTTT
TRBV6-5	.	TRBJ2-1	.	CASSYSLAPGDNEQFF	TGTGCCAGCAGTTACTCGCTGGCTCCCGGCGACAATGAGCAGTTCTTC